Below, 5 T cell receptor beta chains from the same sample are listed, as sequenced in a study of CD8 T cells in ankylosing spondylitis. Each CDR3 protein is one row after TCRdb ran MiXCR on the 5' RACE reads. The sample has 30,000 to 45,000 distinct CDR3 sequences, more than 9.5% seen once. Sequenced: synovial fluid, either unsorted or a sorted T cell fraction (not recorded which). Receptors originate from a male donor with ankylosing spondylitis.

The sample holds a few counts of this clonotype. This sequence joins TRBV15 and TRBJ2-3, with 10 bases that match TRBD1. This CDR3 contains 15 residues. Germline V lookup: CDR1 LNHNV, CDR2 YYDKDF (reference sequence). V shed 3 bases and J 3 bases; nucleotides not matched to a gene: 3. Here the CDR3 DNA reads TGTGCCACCAGCAGGACAGGGGGCGCGACAGATACGCAGTATTTT. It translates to CATSRTGGATDTQYF. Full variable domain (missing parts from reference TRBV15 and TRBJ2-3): DAMVIQNPRYQVTQFGKPVTLSCSQTLNHNVMYWYQQKSSQAPKLLFHYYDKDFNNEADTPDNFQSRRPNTSFCFLDIRSPGLGDTAMYLCATSRTGGATDTQYFGPGTRLTVL.

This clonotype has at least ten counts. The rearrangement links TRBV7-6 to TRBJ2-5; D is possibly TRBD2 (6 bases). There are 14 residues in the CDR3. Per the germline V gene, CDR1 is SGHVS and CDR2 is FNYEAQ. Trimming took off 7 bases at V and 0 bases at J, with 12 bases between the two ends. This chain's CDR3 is CASTWREDQETQYF. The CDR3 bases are TGTGCCAGCACGTGGAGGGAGGACCAAGAGACCCAGTACTTC.

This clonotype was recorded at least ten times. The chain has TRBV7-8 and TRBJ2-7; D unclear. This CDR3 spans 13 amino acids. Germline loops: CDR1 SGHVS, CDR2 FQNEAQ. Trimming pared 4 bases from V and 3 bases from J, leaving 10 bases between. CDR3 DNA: TGTGCCAGCAGCTGGCGAATGGGCTACGAGCAGTACTTC. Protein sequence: CASSWRMGYEQYF. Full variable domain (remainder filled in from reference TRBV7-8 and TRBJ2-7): GAGVSQSPRYKVAKRGQDVALRCDPISGHVSLFWYQQALGQGPEFLTYFQNEAQLDKSGLPSDRFFAERPEGSVSTLKIQRTQQEDSAVYLCASSWRMGYEQYFGPGTRLTVT.

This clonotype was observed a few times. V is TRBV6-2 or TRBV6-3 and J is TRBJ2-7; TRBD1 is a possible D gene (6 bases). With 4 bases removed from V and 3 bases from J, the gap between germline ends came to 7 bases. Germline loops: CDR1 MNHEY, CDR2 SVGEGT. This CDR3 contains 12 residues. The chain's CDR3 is CASSSGVYEQYF. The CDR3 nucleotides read TGTGCCAGCAGTTCAGGGGTCTACGAGCAGTACTTC.

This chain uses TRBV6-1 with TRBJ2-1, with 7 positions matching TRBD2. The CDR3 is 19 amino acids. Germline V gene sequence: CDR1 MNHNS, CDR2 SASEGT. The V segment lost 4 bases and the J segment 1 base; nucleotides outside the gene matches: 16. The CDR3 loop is CASSGWVVAGSLSYNEQFF. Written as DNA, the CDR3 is TGTGCCAGCAGTGGGTGGGTGGTAGCGGGCTCATTATCCTACAATGAGCAGTTCTTC.